A selection of T cell receptor beta chains follows, all from one sample in a study of Ad26.COV2.S vaccination and SARS-CoV-2 variants. The repertoire was sequenced with immunoSEQ multiplex PCR; TCRdb's copy has only in-frame clones and lacks some. The table has about 180,000 clones, roughly 85% seen once. This sample comprised peripheral blood, obtained after recovery from COVID-19. All receptors come from a human donor who had recovered from COVID-19. Both conserved end residues are part of each CDR3. The D gene is left open where the match is weak. The listing skips clone size in some rows; elsewhere it reads once, few, many or a size class.

clone size: .
V gene: TRBV6-6
D gene: TRBD1
J gene: TRBJ2-5
CDR3 protein: CASLGGQGLQETQYF
CDR3 DNA: TGTGCCAGTCTGGGGGGACAGGGCCTTCAAGAGACCCAGTACTTC

clone size: .
V gene: TRBV11-3
D gene: TRBD1
J gene: TRBJ1-1
CDR3 protein: CASSPHPETGPAFF
CDR3 DNA: TGTGCCAGCAGCCCCCACCCTGAGACAGGGCCCGCTTTCTTT

clone size: .
V gene: TRBV9
D gene: .
J gene: TRBJ1-2
CDR3 protein: CASSVDTSNYGYTF
CDR3 DNA: TGTGCCAGCAGCGTAGACACCTCTAACTATGGCTACACCTTC

clone size: .
V gene: TRBV12-3/TRBV12-4
D gene: .
J gene: TRBJ2-3
CDR3 protein: CASTLVPDTQYF
CDR3 DNA: TGTGCCAGCACTTTGGTCCCAGATACGCAGTATTTT

clone size: .
V gene: TRBV15
D gene: .
J gene: TRBJ1-5
CDR3 protein: CATSRDERQSPPKYSNQPQHF
CDR3 DNA: TGTGCCACCAGCAGAGATGAACGACAGTCCCCACCGAAATATAGCAATCAGCCCCAGCATTTT

clone size: .
V gene: TRBV2
D gene: TRBD2
J gene: TRBJ2-7
CDR3 protein: CASSDGLRLAGGEQYF
CDR3 DNA: TGTGCCAGCAGTGACGGTTTGCGTCTAGCGGGAGGCGAGCAGTACTTC

clone size: once
V gene: TRBV4-1
D gene: .
J gene: TRBJ1-4
CDR3 protein: CASSLRTASNEKLFF
CDR3 DNA: TGCGCCAGCAGCCTACGGACAGCTTCTAATGAAAAACTGTTTTTT

clone size: .
V gene: TRBV11-2
D gene: .
J gene: TRBJ2-2
CDR3 protein: CASSLVLAPGTGELFF
CDR3 DNA: TGTGCCAGCAGCTTAGTTCTCGCGCCCGGCACCGGGGAGCTGTTTTTT

clone size: .
V gene: TRBV4-1
D gene: .
J gene: TRBJ2-3
CDR3 protein: CASSQDFQGTDTQYF
CDR3 DNA: TGCGCCAGCAGCCAAGACTTCCAAGGAACAGATACGCAGTATTTT

clone size: few
V gene: TRBV27
D gene: TRBD1
J gene: TRBJ2-5
CDR3 protein: CASSPDRGWETQYF
CDR3 DNA: TGTGCCAGCAGTCCGGACAGGGGTTGGGAGACCCAGTACTTC

clone size: .
V gene: TRBV6-6
D gene: .
J gene: TRBJ2-7
CDR3 protein: CASTRRYEQYF
CDR3 DNA: TGTGCCAGCACTCGGAGGTACGAGCAGTACTTC

clone size: .
V gene: TRBV4-1
D gene: TRBD1
J gene: TRBJ1-5
CDR3 protein: CASSPRQGASNQPQHF
CDR3 DNA: TGCGCCAGCAGCCCTCGACAGGGGGCCTCCAATCAGCCCCAGCATTTT

clone size: .
V gene: TRBV27
D gene: .
J gene: TRBJ2-7
CDR3 protein: CASSVQVNYEQYF
CDR3 DNA: TGTGCCAGCAGTGTACAGGTAAACTACGAGCAGTACTTC

clone size: once
V gene: TRBV3-1/TRBV3-2
D gene: .
J gene: TRBJ2-3
CDR3 protein: CASSQVGGGLYRTDTQYF
CDR3 DNA: TGTGCCAGCAGCCAAGTAGGGGGGGGACTATACAGGACAGATACGCAGTATTTT

clone size: .
V gene: TRBV27
D gene: .
J gene: TRBJ1-6
CDR3 protein: CASSPPFGGGSPLHF
CDR3 DNA: TGTGCCAGCAGTCCCCCCTTCGGGGGTGGTTCACCCCTCCACTTT

clone size: .
V gene: TRBV5-6
D gene: .
J gene: TRBJ1-5
CDR3 protein: CASSYSYQPQHF
CDR3 DNA: TGTGCCAGCAGCTATTCGTATCAGCCCCAGCATTTT

clone size: .
V gene: TRBV28
D gene: TRBD2
J gene: TRBJ2-3
CDR3 protein: CASMGSWGLEYPLTDTQYF
CDR3 DNA: TGTGCCAGCATGGGGTCATGGGGACTAGAGTACCCTCTCACAGATACGCAGTATTTT

clone size: .
V gene: TRBV19
D gene: .
J gene: TRBJ2-3
CDR3 protein: CASSIGPRADTQYF
CDR3 DNA: TGTGCCAGTAGTATTGGCCCCAGGGCAGATACGCAGTATTTT

clone size: once
V gene: TRBV19
D gene: TRBD1
J gene: TRBJ1-1
CDR3 protein: CASSTQDRGAEAFF
CDR3 DNA: TGTGCCAGTAGTACCCAGGACAGGGGGGCTGAAGCTTTCTTT

clone size: .
V gene: TRBV5-1
D gene: TRBD2
J gene: TRBJ2-3
CDR3 protein: CASSLPLAGGIPDTQYF
CDR3 DNA: TGCGCCAGCAGCTTGCCTCTAGCGGGGGGAATCCCAGATACGCAGTATTTT

clone size: .
V gene: TRBV25-1
D gene: .
J gene: TRBJ1-4
CDR3 protein: CASNRVETNEKLFF
CDR3 DNA: TGTGCCAGCAACAGGGTTGAAACTAATGAAAAACTGTTTTTT

clone size: once
V gene: TRBV3-1/TRBV3-2
D gene: .
J gene: TRBJ1-6
CDR3 protein: CASSQDGRSSPLHF
CDR3 DNA: TGTGCCAGCAGCCAAGATGGAAGATCCTCACCCCTCCACTTT

clone size: .
V gene: TRBV30
D gene: .
J gene: TRBJ1-1
CDR3 protein: CACDRGNTEAFF
CDR3 DNA: TGTGCCTGCGATCGGGGAAACACTGAAGCTTTCTTT

clone size: .
V gene: TRBV5-1
D gene: TRBD2
J gene: TRBJ2-2
CDR3 protein: CASTRGGPLHPNTGELFF
CDR3 DNA: TGCGCCAGCACCCGGGGGGGGCCTCTACATCCGAACACCGGGGAGCTGTTTTTT

clone size: .
V gene: TRBV7-3
D gene: TRBD1
J gene: TRBJ1-6
CDR3 protein: CASSRQGDSPLHF
CDR3 DNA: TGTGCCAGCAGCCGACAGGGTGATTCACCCCTCCACTTT

clone size: .
V gene: TRBV5-5
D gene: .
J gene: TRBJ1-1
CDR3 protein: CASSPQARSRGTEAFF
CDR3 DNA: TGTGCCAGCAGCCCCCAGGCTCGATCGCGGGGCACTGAAGCTTTCTTT

clone size: .
V gene: TRBV27
D gene: TRBD2
J gene: TRBJ2-1
CDR3 protein: CASSLLTSGGSYNEQFF
CDR3 DNA: TGTGCCAGCAGTTTACTGACTAGCGGGGGGTCCTACAATGAGCAGTTCTTC

clone size: .
V gene: TRBV5-1
D gene: .
J gene: TRBJ2-5
CDR3 protein: CASSLGGRETQYF
CDR3 DNA: TGCGCCAGCAGCTTAGGCGGTAGGGAGACCCAGTACTTC

clone size: .
V gene: TRBV18
D gene: .
J gene: TRBJ2-1
CDR3 protein: CAGAVNVYNEQFF
CDR3 DNA: TGTGCCGGGGCGGTGAACGTCTACAATGAGCAGTTCTTC

clone size: .
V gene: TRBV9
D gene: .
J gene: TRBJ2-3
CDR3 protein: CASSVGGGSNRNTQYF
CDR3 DNA: TGTGCCAGCAGCGTTGGGGGCGGGAGCAATCGAAATACGCAGTATTTT

clone size: few
V gene: TRBV27
D gene: .
J gene: TRBJ2-7
CDR3 protein: CASSRGQEQYF
CDR3 DNA: TGTGCCAGCAGCCGCGGACAAGAGCAGTACTTC

clone size: many
V gene: TRBV12-3/TRBV12-4
D gene: TRBD1
J gene: TRBJ2-1
CDR3 protein: CASSPQGDEQFF
CDR3 DNA: TGTGCCAGCAGCCCCCAGGGGGATGAGCAGTTCTTC

clone size: .
V gene: TRBV29-1
D gene: TRBD1
J gene: TRBJ1-1
CDR3 protein: CSVILSGGSYTEAFF
CDR3 DNA: TGCAGCGTTATTTTATCAGGGGGCTCGTACACTGAAGCTTTCTTT

clone size: .
V gene: TRBV7-3
D gene: TRBD1
J gene: TRBJ1-2
CDR3 protein: CASSYGTGIGYTF
CDR3 DNA: TGTGCCAGCAGTTATGGGACAGGGATCGGCTACACCTTC

clone size: once
V gene: TRBV4-2
D gene: .
J gene: TRBJ2-2
CDR3 protein: CASSQDRGPGELFF
CDR3 DNA: TGTGCCAGCAGCCAAGATAGGGGTCCCGGGGAGCTGTTTTTT

clone size: .
V gene: TRBV28
D gene: .
J gene: TRBJ2-7
CDR3 protein: CASSLWPGPYEQYF
CDR3 DNA: TGTGCCAGCAGTTTATGGCCGGGCCCCTACGAGCAGTACTTC

clone size: .
V gene: TRBV19
D gene: .
J gene: TRBJ2-1
CDR3 protein: CASSIRGPYNEQFF
CDR3 DNA: TGTGCCAGTAGTATAAGGGGACCCTACAATGAGCAGTTCTTC

clone size: few
V gene: TRBV2
D gene: TRBD1
J gene: TRBJ1-1
CDR3 protein: CASSPDRDTEAFF
CDR3 DNA: TGTGCCAGCAGTCCCGACAGGGACACTGAAGCTTTCTTT

clone size: .
V gene: TRBV5-1
D gene: .
J gene: TRBJ2-7
CDR3 protein: CASSRDLNVDKQYF
CDR3 DNA: TGCGCCAGCAGCAGGGACTTAAATGTTGATAAGCAGTACTTC

clone size: .
V gene: TRBV9
D gene: .
J gene: TRBJ1-1
CDR3 protein: CASSVDSHGSTEAFF
CDR3 DNA: TGTGCCAGCAGCGTCGACAGCCATGGCTCCACTGAAGCTTTCTTT

clone size: .
V gene: TRBV7-3
D gene: TRBD2
J gene: TRBJ2-3
CDR3 protein: CASSLAGGSPDTQYF
CDR3 DNA: TGTGCCAGCAGCTTGGCGGGGGGTAGTCCAGATACGCAGTATTTT

clone size: .
V gene: TRBV6-5
D gene: TRBD2
J gene: TRBJ2-1
CDR3 protein: CASSLLAGGLNEQFF
CDR3 DNA: TGTGCCAGCAGTCTCTTAGCGGGAGGGCTGAATGAGCAGTTCTTC

clone size: .
V gene: TRBV27
D gene: .
J gene: TRBJ2-1
CDR3 protein: CASSRDSPYNEQFF
CDR3 DNA: TGTGCCAGCAGTAGAGACAGTCCCTACAATGAGCAGTTCTTC

clone size: .
V gene: TRBV21-1
D gene: .
J gene: TRBJ1-4
CDR3 protein: CASSNVEGQGSEKLFF
CDR3 DNA: TGTGCCAGCAGCAACGTCGAGGGACAGGGAAGCGAAAAACTGTTTTTT

clone size: .
V gene: TRBV28
D gene: .
J gene: TRBJ2-3
CDR3 protein: CASSFAGPYTQYF
CDR3 DNA: TGTGCCAGCAGTTTCGCGGGGCCCTATACGCAGTATTTT

clone size: .
V gene: TRBV6-5
D gene: TRBD1
J gene: TRBJ1-2
CDR3 protein: CAVQGQGYGYTF
CDR3 DNA: TGTGCCGTCCAGGGACAGGGCTATGGCTACACCTTC

clone size: .
V gene: TRBV2
D gene: .
J gene: TRBJ2-3
CDR3 protein: CASSYRDLHTDTQYF
CDR3 DNA: TGTGCCAGCAGTTACCGGGACCTCCACACAGATACGCAGTATTTT

clone size: .
V gene: TRBV12-3/TRBV12-4
D gene: .
J gene: TRBJ1-1
CDR3 protein: CASSRGTEAFF
CDR3 DNA: TGTGCCAGCAGTAGGGGCACTGAAGCTTTCTTT

clone size: .
V gene: TRBV3-1/TRBV3-2
D gene: TRBD2
J gene: TRBJ2-5
CDR3 protein: CASSPRTSGSGETQYF
CDR3 DNA: TGTGCCAGCAGCCCTAGGACTAGCGGGAGTGGGGAGACCCAGTACTTC

clone size: few
V gene: TRBV6-6
D gene: .
J gene: TRBJ2-7
CDR3 protein: CASSVRSTLGGPPSSYEQYF
CDR3 DNA: TGTGCCAGCAGCGTAAGAAGCACGCTGGGGGGGCCTCCCTCCTCCTACGAGCAGTACTTC

clone size: .
V gene: TRBV5-6
D gene: .
J gene: TRBJ1-1
CDR3 protein: CASSSRWGGGTEAFF
CDR3 DNA: TGTGCCAGCAGCTCCCGGTGGGGGGGCGGCACTGAAGCTTTCTTT

clone size: .
V gene: TRBV6-5
D gene: .
J gene: TRBJ1-1
CDR3 protein: CASRFLGVSTEAFF
CDR3 DNA: TGTGCCAGCAGATTCCTAGGGGTTTCCACTGAAGCTTTCTTT

clone size: .
V gene: TRBV7-3
D gene: .
J gene: TRBJ2-1
CDR3 protein: CASTIGAYNEQFF
CDR3 DNA: TGTGCCAGCACCATAGGGGCCTACAATGAGCAGTTCTTC

clone size: .
V gene: TRBV18
D gene: TRBD1
J gene: TRBJ1-1
CDR3 protein: CASSPGTDNEAFF
CDR3 DNA: TGTGCCAGCTCACCCGGGACAGACAATGAAGCTTTCTTT